The source of this T cell receptor (beta chain) is a study of T cell responses to AZD1222 COVID-19 vaccine. Whole-study results and caveats: At study baseline, merely roughly 6 AZD1222 recipients were seropositive.

Details on this clone: Its cognate antigen is unknown.

This CDR3 has 15 residues. The V gene lost 3 bases and the J gene lost 2 bases, with 11 bases spanning the gap. Germline V gene lookup returns CDR1 MNHEY and CDR2 SMNVEV (reference sequence). Measured with immunoSEQ multiplex PCR; TCRdb has only the in-frame clones, and not every one. This sample yields some 170,000 clones, of which 92% are seen a single time; about 4% belongs to the top ten. The clonotype comes from an adult in good health. Here the sequenced sample was peripheral blood, taken on day 0 of MenACWY control vaccination. This rearrangement joins TRBV27 to TRBJ2-1, with TRBD2 as a possible D gene (5 bases). The DNA for the CDR3 is TGTGCCAGCAGTTTGTTCGGGAATACCTACAATGAGCAGTTCTTC. As protein: CASSLFGNTYNEQFF.